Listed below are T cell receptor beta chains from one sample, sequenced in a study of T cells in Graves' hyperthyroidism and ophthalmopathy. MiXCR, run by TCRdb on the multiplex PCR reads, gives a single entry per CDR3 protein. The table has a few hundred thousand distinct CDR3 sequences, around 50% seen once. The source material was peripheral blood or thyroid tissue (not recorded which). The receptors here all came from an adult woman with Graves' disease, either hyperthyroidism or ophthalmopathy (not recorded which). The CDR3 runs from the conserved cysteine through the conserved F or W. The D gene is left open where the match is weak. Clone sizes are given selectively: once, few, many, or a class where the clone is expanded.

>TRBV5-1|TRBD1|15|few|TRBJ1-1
TGCGCCAGCAGCCGGACAGGGAGGGGTGGCACTGAAGCTTTCTTT
CASSRTGRGGTEAFF
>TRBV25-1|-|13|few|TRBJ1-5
TGTGCCAGCAGTGTGACGGGTGTGGAGCCCCAGCATTTT
CASSVTGVEPQHF
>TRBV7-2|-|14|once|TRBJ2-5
TGTGCCAGCAGTCAAACTAACAGGGACGAGACCCAGTACTTC
CASSQTNRDETQYF
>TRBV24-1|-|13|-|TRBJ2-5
TGTGCCACCAGTCGGGGGCGCGGGGAGACCCAGTACTTC
CATSRGRGETQYF
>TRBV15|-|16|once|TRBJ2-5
TGTGCCACCAGCAGCTTAAGTCTAGGGCTTGGGGAGACCCAGTACTTC
CATSSLSLGLGETQYF
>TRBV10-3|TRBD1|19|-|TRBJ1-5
TGTGCCATCAGCGTACGTCCCGGGACAGGGGCCGGCGACAATCAGCCCCAGCATTTT
CAISVRPGTGAGDNQPQHF
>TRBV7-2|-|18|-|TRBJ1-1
TGTGCCAGCAGGACGGCCGCTCATGAGAACCTATGGGGCACTGAAGCTTTCTTT
CASRTAAHENLWGTEAFF
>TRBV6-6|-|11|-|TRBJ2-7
TGTGCCAGCAGCCAAGGCTACGAGCGGTACTTC
CASSQGYERYF
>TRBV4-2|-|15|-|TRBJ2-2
TGTGCCAGCAGAATACTAGTAGGAAGGACCGGGGAGCTGTTTTTT
CASRILVGRTGELFF
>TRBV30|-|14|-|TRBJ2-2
TGTGCCTGGAGAGGTGGTCTCAACACCGGGGAGCTGTTTTTT
CAWRGGLNTGELFF
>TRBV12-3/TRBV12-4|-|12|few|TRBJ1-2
TGTGCCAGCAGCCCGGGGGGGAATGGCTACACCTTC
CASSPGGNGYTF
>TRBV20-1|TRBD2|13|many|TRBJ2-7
TGCGTTGGGCGCCTAGCGGGATCCTACGAGCAGTACTTC
CVGRLAGSYEQYF
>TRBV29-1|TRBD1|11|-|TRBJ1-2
TGCAGCTTAGCACAGGGGAGCGGCTACACCTTC
CSLAQGSGYTF
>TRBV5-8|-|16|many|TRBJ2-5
TGTGCCAGCAGCTTGGGTATGGGAGGTACCCAAGAGACCCAGTACTTC
CASSLGMGGTQETQYF
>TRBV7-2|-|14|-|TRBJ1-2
TGTGCCAGCTCACCAATTGGGCCGGGCTATGGCTACACCTTC
CASSPIGPGYGYTF
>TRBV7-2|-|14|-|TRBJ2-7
TGTGCCAGCAGCTTGGGTGTGGTGCCCTACGAGCAGTACTTC
CASSLGVVPYEQYF